This T cell receptor (beta chain) stems from a study of T-cell reconstitution after alpha-beta-depleted transplantation in children. Study-wide points: T-cell counts and diversity at one year post-transplant came mainly from newly produced T cells. The study reportedly traced alpha-beta T cells about two months after transplant to several hundred expanded graft clones. Surviving recipient T cells and intrathymic progenitors accounted for some patients' high TCRbeta diversity at day 60.

From germline, CDR1 is MNHEY and CDR2 SMNVEV (reference sequence). Trimming shortened V by 2 bases and J by 7 bases, and 12 bases separated the two germline ends. This CDR3 comprises 14 residues. TCRbeta library construction was performed incorporating unique molecular identifiers. TCRdb analysed the PCR reads with MiXCR anew, one entry per CDR3 protein. The profile shows around 450,000 distinct CDR3 sequences, about 10% of them singletons. This clonotype was seen at least ten times. The antigen is undetermined. This material consisted of PBMCs, taken before TCRalphabeta/CD19-depleted stem cell transplant. This sequence was found in a child aged 2-15 years with inherited bone marrow failure, due to receive a stem cell transplant. The V gene is TRBV27, the J gene TRBJ2-1; unclear D gene. In DNA form, the CDR3 reads TGTGCCAGCAGTTTAGGACCGCTCGCAAATGAGCAGTTCTTC. Translated: CASSLGPLANEQFF.